Listed below are T cell receptor beta chains from one sample, sequenced in a study of blood T cells in healthy people across ages. TCRdb passed the 5' RACE reads through MiXCR, listing each CDR3 protein once. There are some 800,000 distinct CDR3 sequences in the sample; more than 20% occur only once, and 3% to 4.5% lies in the top ten. The sample was also linked to a second study, of T cells of mothers and their children.

The sample taken for sequencing was blood. These receptors were taken from a boy aged 5-17 years in good health. CDR3s leave out the opening cysteine and the closing phenylalanine or tryptophan. Each record gives: V gene, J gene, CDR3 protein.

TRBV24-1,TRBJ2-7,ATSSPGGIGEQY
TRBV6-5,TRBJ2-7,ASSYARDFIHEQY
TRBV6-1,TRBJ1-2,ASSGSGTGDRGGYT
TRBV12-3/TRBV12-4,TRBJ2-3,ASSPQSLGTDTQY
TRBV20-1,TRBJ2-5,SARAGNLQETQY
TRBV3-1,TRBJ2-5,ASSQGVAGRGETQY
TRBV28,TRBJ2-2,ASSSAGQGTRTGEPF
TRBV7-2,TRBJ1-6,ASSTQTLANSPLH
TRBV28,TRBJ1-6,ASSLTRPTLGFPLDLLH
TRBV27,TRBJ2-7,ASSLGREGAYEQY
TRBV4-1,TRBJ2-2,ASSQEMGLANTGELF
TRBV7-6,TRBJ1-6,ASSLFSTANSPLH
TRBV5-1,TRBJ1-2,ASSIGTGVNYGYT
TRBV28,TRBJ2-4,ASSFPHLAKNIQY
TRBV29-1,TRBJ1-4,SVSNAGGWDEKLF
TRBV27,TRBJ2-2,ASTAGPGTGELF
TRBV28,TRBJ2-7,ASRTHGPGLAYEQY
TRBV7-2,TRBJ2-4,ASSPLPQGGRLTKNIQY
TRBV27,TRBJ2-7,ASSLTGMGYEQY
TRBV12-3/TRBV12-4,TRBJ2-7,ASSRQGPEQY
TRBV6-1,TRBJ1-5,ASSPQGRDRGHQPQH
TRBV7-9,TRBJ2-5,ASSDNTGGQETQY
TRBV6-6,TRBJ2-5,ASSTSTGGTQY
TRBV6-5,TRBJ2-7,ASWRHSYEQY
TRBV20-1,TRBJ2-4,SAISNSEVKNIQY